This TCR beta chain is from a study of blood T cell repertoires in COVID-19. Turning to the study itself: Samples taken during acute and convalescent COVID-19 were collected in the United States, Italy and Spain. The analysed material was cDNA or gDNA that came from T cells, B-cell-depleted T cells, or PBMCs.

Assay used: immunoSEQ multiplex PCR; TCRdb lists only in-frame clones, some missing. Counted here are 400,000 or so clones, roughly 86% occurring once; the ten biggest clones make up around 1.9%. The germline gives CDR1 MNHEY, CDR2 SVGAGI. The ends were cut back, 7 bases at V and 7 bases at J, with 20 bases in the middle. The CDR3 runs 15 residues. This clone was seen a few times. This sequence originates from a man aged 35 to 55 in a cohort exposed to, infected with or recovered from COVID-19 (not recorded which). Sequencing input: PBMCs or T cells enriched from blood (not recorded which). The gene calls are TRBV6-5 and TRBJ1-5; D gene ambiguous. The CDR3 region has the DNA TGTGCCAGCACTATCCGGGGAGGTGACAACCAGCCCCAGCATTTT. It is translated as CASTIRGGDNQPQHF.